The clone carrying this T cell receptor (beta chain) turned up a few times. This sample is part of a study of T-cell memory formation after mild COVID-19. Study context: There were largely donor-specific TCR clusters.

Trimming cost V 4 bases and J 6 bases, with 12 bases left between them. CDR3 length equals 14 residues. The germline V gene encodes CDR1 SEHNR and CDR2 FQNEAQ (reference sequence). TCR alpha and TCR beta cDNA libraries with sample barcodes and UMIs came from 5'RACE using constant-segment primers. TCRdb used MiXCR to reprocess the 5' RACE reads, holding one entry per CDR3 protein. This sample yields around 200,000 distinct CDR3 sequences, of which under 20% are seen a single time; 3% to 4% belongs to the top ten. The origin of this receptor is a young man who had mild COVID-19 (a few samples of this study predate the infection). Cell type and time point are not known. The sequencing sample was made of PBMCs or a T cell subset sorted from them (not recorded which). The chain combines TRBV7-9 with TRBJ1-4, with D maybe TRBD1 (6 bases). In nucleotides, the CDR3 is TGTGCCAGCAGCTCACAGGGAGGGGATGAAAAACTGTTTTTT. It codes for CASSSQGGDEKLFF.